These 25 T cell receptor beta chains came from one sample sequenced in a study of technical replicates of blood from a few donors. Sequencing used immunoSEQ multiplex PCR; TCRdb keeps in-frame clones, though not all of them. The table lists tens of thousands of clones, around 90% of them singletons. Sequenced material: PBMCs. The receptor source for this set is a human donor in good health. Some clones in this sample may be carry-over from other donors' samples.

CDR3 amino acids: CASSPGAGGQPQHF. The CDR3 nucleotides are TGTGCCAGCTCGCCCGGGGCCGGGGGTCAGCCCCAGCATTTT. The rearrangement uses TRBV18 and TRBJ1-5; perhaps TRBD1 as D (5 bases). V lost 6 bases and J lost 6, with 15 bases in between. This CDR3 is built from 14 residues. Germline-derived CDR1 and CDR2 are KGHSH and LQKENI.

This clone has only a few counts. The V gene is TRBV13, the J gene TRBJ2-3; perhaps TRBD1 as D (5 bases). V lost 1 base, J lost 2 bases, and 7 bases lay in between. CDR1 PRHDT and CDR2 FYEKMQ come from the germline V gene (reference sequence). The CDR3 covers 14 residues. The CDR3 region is CASSLEGSTDTQYF. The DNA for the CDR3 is TGTGCCAGCAGCTTAGAGGGGTCCACAGATACGCAGTATTTT.

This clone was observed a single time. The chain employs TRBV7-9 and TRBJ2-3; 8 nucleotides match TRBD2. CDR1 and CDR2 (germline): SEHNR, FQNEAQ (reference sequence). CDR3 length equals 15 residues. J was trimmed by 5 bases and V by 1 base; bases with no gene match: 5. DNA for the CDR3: TGTGCCAGCAGCTTAGGGGGACTAGTAGGAGATACGCAGTATTTT. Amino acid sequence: CASSLGGLVGDTQYF.

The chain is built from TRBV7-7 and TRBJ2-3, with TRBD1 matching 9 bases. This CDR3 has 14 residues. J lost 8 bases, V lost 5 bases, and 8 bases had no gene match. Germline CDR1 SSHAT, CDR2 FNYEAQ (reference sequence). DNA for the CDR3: TGTGCCAGCAGCCCCCGGGACAGGGAAACTACGCAGTATTTT. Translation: CASSPRDRETTQYF.

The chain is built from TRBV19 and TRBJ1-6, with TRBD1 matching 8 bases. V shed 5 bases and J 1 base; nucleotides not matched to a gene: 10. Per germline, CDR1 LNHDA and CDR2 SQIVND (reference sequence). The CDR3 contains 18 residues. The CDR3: CASSRTGTFQSYNSPLHF. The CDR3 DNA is TGTGCCAGTAGTCGGACAGGGACGTTCCAGTCCTATAATTCACCCCTCCACTTT.

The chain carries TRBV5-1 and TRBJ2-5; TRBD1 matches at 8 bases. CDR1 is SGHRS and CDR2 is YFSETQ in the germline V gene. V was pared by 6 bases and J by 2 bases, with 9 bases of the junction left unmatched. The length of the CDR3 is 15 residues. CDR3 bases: TGCGCCAGCATTTCCGGACAGGGACAACAAGAGACCCAGTACTTC. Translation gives CASISGQGQQETQYF.

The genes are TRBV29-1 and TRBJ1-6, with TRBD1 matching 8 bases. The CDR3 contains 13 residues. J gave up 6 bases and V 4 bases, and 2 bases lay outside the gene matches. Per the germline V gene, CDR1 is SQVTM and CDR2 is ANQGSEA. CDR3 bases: TGCAGCGTTGGGGACAGGAGTAATTCACCCCTCCACTTT. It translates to CSVGDRSNSPLHF.

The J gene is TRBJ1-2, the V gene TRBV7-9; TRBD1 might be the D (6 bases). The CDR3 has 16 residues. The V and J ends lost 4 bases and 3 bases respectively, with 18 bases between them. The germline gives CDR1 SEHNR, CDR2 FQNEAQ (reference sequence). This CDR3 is CASSSGGKQGYYGYTF. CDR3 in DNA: TGTGCCAGCAGCTCCGGGGGGAAACAGGGCTACTATGGCTACACCTTC.

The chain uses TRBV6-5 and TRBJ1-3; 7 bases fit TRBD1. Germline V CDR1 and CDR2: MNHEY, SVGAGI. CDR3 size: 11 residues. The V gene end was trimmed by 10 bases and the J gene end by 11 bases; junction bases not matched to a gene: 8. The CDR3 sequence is CATRQGSSIYF. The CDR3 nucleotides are TGTGCCACCCGACAGGGTTCTTCCATATATTTT.

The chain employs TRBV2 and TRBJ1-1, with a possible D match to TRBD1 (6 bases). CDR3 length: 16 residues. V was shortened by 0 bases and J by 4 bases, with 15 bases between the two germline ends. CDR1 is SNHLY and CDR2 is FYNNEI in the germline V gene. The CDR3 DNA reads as TGTGCCAGCAGTGAAGCGCTTGGGGGGGCGCGCACTGAAGCTTTCTTT. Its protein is CASSEALGGARTEAFF.

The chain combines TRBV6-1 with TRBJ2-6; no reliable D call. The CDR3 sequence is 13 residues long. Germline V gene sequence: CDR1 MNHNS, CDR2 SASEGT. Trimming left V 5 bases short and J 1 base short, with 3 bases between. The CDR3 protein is CASSYSGANVLTF. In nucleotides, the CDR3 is TGTGCCAGCAGTTATTCTGGGGCCAACGTCCTGACTTTC.

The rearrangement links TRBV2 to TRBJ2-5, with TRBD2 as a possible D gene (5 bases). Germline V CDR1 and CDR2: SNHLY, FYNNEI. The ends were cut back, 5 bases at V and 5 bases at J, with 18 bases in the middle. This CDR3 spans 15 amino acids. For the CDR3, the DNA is TGTGCCAGCAGTCTCAGTGGCCTCAGGACTGAGACCCAGTACTTC. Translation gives CASSLSGLRTETQYF.

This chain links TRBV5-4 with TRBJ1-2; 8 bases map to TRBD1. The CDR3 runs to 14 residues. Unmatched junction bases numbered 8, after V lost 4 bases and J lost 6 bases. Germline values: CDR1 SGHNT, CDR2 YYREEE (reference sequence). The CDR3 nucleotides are TGTGCCAGCAGCCTCGACAGGGGTGGACATGGCTACACCTTC. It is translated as CASSLDRGGHGYTF.

CDR3 sequence: CASSQDRGGEKLFF. The CDR3 nucleotides are TGTGCCAGCAGCCAAGATCGCGGAGGTGAAAAACTGTTTTTT. J is TRBJ1-4 and V is TRBV4-2, with no clear D. The germline V gene encodes CDR1 LGHNA and CDR2 YNFKEQ. V dropped 0 bases and J dropped 7 bases, with 9 bases sitting between them. The CDR3 covers 14 residues.

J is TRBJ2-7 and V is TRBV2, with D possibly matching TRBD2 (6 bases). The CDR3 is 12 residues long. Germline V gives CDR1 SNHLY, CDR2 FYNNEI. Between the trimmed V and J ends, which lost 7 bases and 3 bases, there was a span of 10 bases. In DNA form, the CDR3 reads TGTGCCAGCACGGGAGTAGGCTACGAGCAGTACTTC. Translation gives CASTGVGYEQYF.

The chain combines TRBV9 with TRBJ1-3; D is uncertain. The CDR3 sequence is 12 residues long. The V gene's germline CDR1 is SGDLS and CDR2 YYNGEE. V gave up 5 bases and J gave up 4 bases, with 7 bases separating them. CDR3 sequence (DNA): TGTGCCAGCAGTGGGGAGGGAAACACCATATATTTT. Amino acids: CASSGEGNTIYF.

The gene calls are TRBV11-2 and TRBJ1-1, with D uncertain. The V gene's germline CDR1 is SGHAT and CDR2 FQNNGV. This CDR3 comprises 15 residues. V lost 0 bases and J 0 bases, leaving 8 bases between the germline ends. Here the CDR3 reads CASSLDAEMNTEAFF. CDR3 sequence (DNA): TGTGCCAGCAGCTTAGATGCAGAAATGAACACTGAAGCTTTCTTT. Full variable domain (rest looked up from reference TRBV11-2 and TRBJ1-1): EAGVAQSPRYKIIEKRQSVAFWCNPISGHATLYWYQQILGQGPKLLIQFQNNGVVDDSQLPKDRFSAERLKGVDSTLKIQPAKLEDSAVYLCASSLDAEMNTEAFFGQGTRLTVV.

Written as DNA, the CDR3 is TGTGCCAGCAGACCCCACCCGACAGCTCACACAGATACGCAGTATTTT. It is translated as CASRPHPTAHTDTQYF. The chain couples TRBV6-6 to TRBJ2-3; a weak D match, TRBD1 (5 bases). CDR3 size: 16 residues. V gave up 6 bases and J gave up 2 bases, with 18 bases separating them. Germline V CDR1 and CDR2: MNHNY, SVGAGI (reference sequence).

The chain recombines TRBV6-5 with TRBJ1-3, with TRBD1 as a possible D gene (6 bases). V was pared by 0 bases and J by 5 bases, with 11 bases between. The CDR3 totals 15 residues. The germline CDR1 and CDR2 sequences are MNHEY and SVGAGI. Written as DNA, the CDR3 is TGTGCCAGCAGTTACTCTATACAGGGCCGAAACACCATATATTTT. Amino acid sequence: CASSYSIQGRNTIYF.

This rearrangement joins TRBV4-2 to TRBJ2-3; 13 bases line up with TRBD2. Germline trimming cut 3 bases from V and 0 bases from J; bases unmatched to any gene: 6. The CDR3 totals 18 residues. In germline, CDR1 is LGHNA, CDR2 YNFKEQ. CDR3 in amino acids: CASSQAGTSGVSTDTQYF. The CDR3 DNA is TGTGCCAGCAGCCAGGCGGGGACTAGCGGGGTAAGCACAGATACGCAGTATTTT.

DNA of the CDR3: TGCGCCAGCAGCCCGAGACAGGGGGCCTTTTATGGCTACACCTTC. Protein sequence: CASSPRQGAFYGYTF. V and J are TRBV5-1 and TRBJ1-2; 10 bases fit TRBD1. The germline CDR1 and CDR2 sequences are SGHRS and YFSETQ. The CDR3 is 15 amino acids. V shed 4 bases, J shed 5 bases, and the junction held 8 bases outside the gene matches.

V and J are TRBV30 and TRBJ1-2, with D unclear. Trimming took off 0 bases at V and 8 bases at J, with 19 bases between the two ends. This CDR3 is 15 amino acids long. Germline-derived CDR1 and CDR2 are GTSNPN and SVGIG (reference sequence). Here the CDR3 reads CAWSVRKYSLEGYTF. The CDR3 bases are TGTGCCTGGAGTGTACGTAAATATTCGCTAGAAGGCTACACCTTC.

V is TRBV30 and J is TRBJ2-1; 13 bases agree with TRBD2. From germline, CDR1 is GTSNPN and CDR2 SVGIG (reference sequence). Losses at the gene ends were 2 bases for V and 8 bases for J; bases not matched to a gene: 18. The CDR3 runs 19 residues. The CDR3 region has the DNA TGTGCCTGGAGTAATCCGGGACTAGCGGGGACGCGGGGGGGCGATGAGCAGTTCTTC. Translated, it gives CAWSNPGLAGTRGGDEQFF.

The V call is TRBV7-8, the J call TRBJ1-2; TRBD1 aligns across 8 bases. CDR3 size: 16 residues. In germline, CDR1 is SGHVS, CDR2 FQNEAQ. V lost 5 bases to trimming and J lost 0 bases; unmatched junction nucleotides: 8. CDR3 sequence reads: CASSTGTGGTNYGYTF. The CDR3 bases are TGTGCCAGCAGCACCGGGACAGGAGGAACTAACTATGGCTACACCTTC.

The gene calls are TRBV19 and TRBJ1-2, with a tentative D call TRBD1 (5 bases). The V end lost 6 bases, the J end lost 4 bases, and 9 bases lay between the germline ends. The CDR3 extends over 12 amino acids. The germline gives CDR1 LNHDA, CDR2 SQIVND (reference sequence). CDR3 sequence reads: CASSKQGYGYTF. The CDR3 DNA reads TGTGCCAGTAGCAAGCAGGGCTATGGCTACACCTTC.